These 19 T cell receptor beta chains share one sample of origin, sequenced in a study of cytomegalovirus exposure and HLA in healthy donors. The study ran its PCR with 60 Vbeta and 13 Jbeta primers. The protocol was immunoSEQ multiplex PCR, while the TCRdb copy is restricted to in-frame clones and leaves out a portion. The sample has under 200,000 clones, approximately 86% seen once. The sample comprised PBMCs. The receptors derive from a boy aged 2-15 years in good health and CMV-seronegative.

V and J are TRBV19 and TRBJ1-5; the match to TRBD1 covers 7 bases. V shed 4 bases, J shed 7 bases, and the junction held 10 bases outside the gene matches. This CDR3 has 15 residues. The germline V gene encodes CDR1 LNHDA and CDR2 SQIVND (reference sequence). CDR3 bases: TGTGCCAGTAGTAGAGACTCAGGGGGTGAACAGCCCCAGCATTTT. It encodes CASSRDSGGEQPQHF.

The chain uses TRBV2 and TRBJ2-5; D is unresolved. V lost 4 bases, J lost 1 base, and 4 bases lay in between. This CDR3 spans 12 amino acids. Germline V lookup: CDR1 SNHLY, CDR2 FYNNEI. CDR3 nucleotides: TGTGCCAGCAGTGGCGGCCAAGAGACCCAGTACTTC. The encoded protein is CASSGGQETQYF.

The chain is built from TRBV5-6 and TRBJ1-5; tentative D call: TRBD1 (5 bases). The CDR3 spans 14 residues. Germline assignment: CDR1 SGHDT and CDR2 YYEEEE. V lost 4 bases and J lost 3, with 11 bases in between. CDR3 sequence (DNA): TGTGCCAGCAGCACCGACAGTTACAATCAGCCCCAGCATTTT. Its protein product is CASSTDSYNQPQHF.

This chain links TRBV28 with TRBJ2-6, with D possibly matching TRBD1 (6 bases). CDR3 size: 15 residues. V was trimmed by 7 bases and J by 7 bases, leaving 17 bases between them. Per the germline V gene, CDR1 is MDHEN and CDR2 is SYDVKM. The DNA for the CDR3 is TGTGCCAGCACCGCTCAGGGGCCGGGAGCCAACGTCCTGACTTTC. It is translated as CASTAQGPGANVLTF.

The V gene is TRBV5-1, the J gene TRBJ1-1, with D perhaps TRBD1 (5 bases). The CDR3 consists of 16 residues. From germline, CDR1 is SGHRS and CDR2 YFSETQ. Trimming shortened V by 0 bases and J by 10 bases, and 22 bases separated the two germline ends. CDR3 in amino acids: CASSLEGWGGSVVAFF. The DNA of the CDR3 is TGCGCCAGCAGCTTGGAAGGCTGGGGCGGTTCGGTAGTAGCTTTCTTT.

This sequence joins TRBV15 and TRBJ2-5; a possible D gene is TRBD2 (5 bases). Trimming took 0 bases from V and 0 from J, leaving 8 bases between them. Germline CDR1 and CDR2: LNHNV and YYDKDF (reference sequence). The CDR3 consists of 15 residues. CDR3 DNA: TGTGCCACCAGCAGAGATGGCGGGTACCAAGAGACCCAGTACTTC. As protein: CATSRDGGYQETQYF.

This sequence joins TRBV5-4 and TRBJ2-7; 8 bases line up with TRBD2. Per the germline V gene, CDR1 is SGHNT and CDR2 is YYREEE (reference sequence). Unmatched junction bases numbered 13, after V lost 6 bases and J lost 5 bases. The CDR3 covers 15 residues. The CDR3 sequence is CASTLSGGPRDEQYF. CDR3 coding DNA: TGTGCCAGCACTCTAAGCGGGGGCCCAAGGGACGAGCAGTACTTC.

The chain carries TRBV27 and TRBJ2-5; D not certain. Germline CDR1 and CDR2: MNHEY and SMNVEV (reference sequence). The CDR3 contains 13 residues. V lost 3 bases to trimming and J lost 1 base, with 6 bases between them. This CDR3 is CASSLPGQETQYF. Here the CDR3 DNA reads TGTGCCAGCAGTTTGCCGGGCCAAGAGACCCAGTACTTC.

The chain carries TRBV2 and TRBJ2-3, with D perhaps TRBD1 (5 bases). Germline V gives CDR1 SNHLY, CDR2 FYNNEI. Trimming pared 7 bases from V and 4 bases from J, leaving 15 bases between. The CDR3 spans 14 residues. The CDR3 protein is CASTKGQGSDTQYF. CDR3 DNA sequence: TGTGCCAGCACAAAGGGGCAGGGATCAGATACGCAGTATTTT.

The chain recombines TRBV2 with TRBJ1-2; 9 positions agree with TRBD1. This CDR3 is built from 14 residues. Germline V CDR1 and CDR2: SNHLY, FYNNEI. Losses at the gene ends were 3 bases for V and 8 bases for J; bases not matched to a gene: 7. The CDR3 sequence is CASSELQGAGGYTF. CDR3 DNA sequence: TGTGCCAGCAGTGAGTTACAGGGGGCTGGAGGCTACACCTTC.

The rearrangement uses TRBV5-4 and TRBJ2-5, with 7 bases matching TRBD1. The tail of the sequence fits TRBJ2-7 better, so the J call may be wrong. Germline loops: CDR1 SGHNT, CDR2 YYREEE (reference sequence). The CDR3 extends over 16 amino acids. CDR3 coding DNA: TGTGCCAGCAGCCCCACGACTCCGGGACAGTCCTACGAGCAGTACTTC. It codes for CASSPTTPGQSYEQYF.

The chain carries TRBV28 and TRBJ2-7; 7 bases are a match to TRBD1. V was clipped by 4 bases and J by 7 bases; unmatched bases: 16. This CDR3 contains 16 residues. CDR1 and CDR2 from the germline V gene are MDHEN and SYDVKM. CDR3 residues: CASSSPPGQFLGEQYF. CDR3 coding DNA: TGTGCCAGCAGTTCTCCCCCGGGACAGTTCTTAGGGGAGCAGTACTTC. The full variable domain, its missing parts supplied by reference TRBV28 and TRBJ2-7, is DVKVTQSSRYLVKRTGEKVFLECVQDMDHENMFWYRQDPGLGLRLIYFSYDVKMKEKGDIPEGYSVSREKKERFSLILESASTNQTSMYLCASSSPPGQFLGEQYFGPGTRLTVT.

A single count supports this clone. The V gene is TRBV7-6, the J gene TRBJ2-2, with TRBD2 as a possible D gene (6 bases). CDR1 SGHVS and CDR2 FNYEAQ come from the germline V gene. This CDR3 is 17 amino acids long. V lost 3 bases and J lost 0, with 14 bases in between. The DNA of the CDR3 is TGTGCCAGCAGCTTTGTAATCGGGGGAGCGAACACCGGGGAGCTGTTTTTT. Protein product: CASSFVIGGANTGELFF.

The chain carries TRBV6-5 and TRBJ1-3; a weak D match, TRBD1 (6 bases). This CDR3 comprises 16 residues. CDR1 and CDR2 (germline): MNHEY, SVGAGI. V was shortened by 2 bases and J by 2 bases, with 13 bases between the two germline ends. In DNA, the CDR3 is TGTGCCAGCAGTTACGCAGGGGCTGAGGCTGGAAACACCATATATTTT. Translation: CASSYAGAEAGNTIYF.

This chain joins TRBV2 and TRBJ2-1; perhaps TRBD2 as D (7 bases). This CDR3 has 12 residues. Germline CDR1 and CDR2: SNHLY and FYNNEI. The V end lost 7 bases, the J end lost 8 bases, and 12 bases lay between the germline ends. CDR3 residues: CASKGGGDEQFF. Here the CDR3 DNA reads TGTGCCAGCAAGGGCGGGGGCGATGAGCAGTTCTTC.

J is TRBJ2-1 and V is TRBV5-1; D might be TRBD2 (5 bases). Germline CDR1 is SGHRS and CDR2 is YFSETQ. Trimming pared 6 bases from V and 4 bases from J, leaving 20 bases between. CDR3 length: 16 amino acids. The CDR3 region is CASTPTLGGQYNEQFF. The CDR3, as DNA: TGCGCCAGCACGCCAACTTTAGGAGGCCAATACAATGAGCAGTTCTTC.

In regard to this clone: Other DNA sequences in the sample encode the same CDR3. CDR3 sequence: CASSLGQGSYNEQFF. DNA for the CDR3: TGTGCCAGCAGCTTGGGACAGGGATCCTACAATGAGCAGTTCTTC. The chain links TRBV7-9 to TRBJ2-1; TRBD1 agrees at 9 bases. Germline V lookup: CDR1 SEHNR, CDR2 FQNEAQ (reference sequence). V lost 3 bases, J lost 1 base, and 1 base stayed unmatched. The CDR3 has 15 amino acids.

For the CDR3, the DNA is TGTGCCAGCAGCAGCCGACAGGGAAATAACGAGCAGTACTTC. It encodes CASSSRQGNNEQYF. The chain joins TRBV5-6 to TRBJ2-7; the match to TRBD1 covers 7 bases. With V trimmed by 4 bases and J by 5 bases, 9 bases remained unmatched. Germline assignment: CDR1 SGHDT and CDR2 YYEEEE. The CDR3 consists of 14 residues.

The chain uses TRBV4-1 and TRBJ2-3; D uncertain. The CDR3 length is 14 residues. From germline, CDR1 is MGHRA and CDR2 YSYEKL. Trimming pared 3 bases from V and 4 bases from J, leaving 11 bases between. The CDR3 DNA follows: TGCGCCAGCAGCCACCGAACAGTTCCAGATACGCAGTATTTT. It specifies CASSHRTVPDTQYF.